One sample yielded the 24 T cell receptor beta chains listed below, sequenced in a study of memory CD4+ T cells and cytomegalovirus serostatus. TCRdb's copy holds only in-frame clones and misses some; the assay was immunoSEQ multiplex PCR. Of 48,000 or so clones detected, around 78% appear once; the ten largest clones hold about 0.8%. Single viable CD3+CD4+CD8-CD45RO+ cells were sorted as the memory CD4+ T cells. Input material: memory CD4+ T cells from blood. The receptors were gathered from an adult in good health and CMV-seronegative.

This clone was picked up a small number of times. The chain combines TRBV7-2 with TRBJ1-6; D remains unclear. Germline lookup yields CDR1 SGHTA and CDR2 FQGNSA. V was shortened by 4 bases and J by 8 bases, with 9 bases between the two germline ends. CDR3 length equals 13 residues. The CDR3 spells CASSWGQDSPLHF. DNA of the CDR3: TGTGCCAGCAGCTGGGGTCAGGATTCACCCCTCCACTTT.

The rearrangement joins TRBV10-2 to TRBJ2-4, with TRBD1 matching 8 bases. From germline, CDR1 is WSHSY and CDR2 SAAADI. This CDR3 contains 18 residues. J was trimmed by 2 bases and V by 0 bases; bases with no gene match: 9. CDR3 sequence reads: CASSESSGGDLSKNIQYF. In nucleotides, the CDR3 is TGCGCCAGCAGTGAGTCGTCAGGGGGCGATTTGTCCAAAAACATTCAGTACTTC.

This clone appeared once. The CDR3 sequence is CSAKVNEKLFF. The CDR3 coding sequence is TGCAGTGCTAAAGTTAATGAAAAACTGTTTTTT. The chain uses TRBV20-1 and TRBJ1-4; D unclear. V lost 4 bases, J lost 4 bases, and 4 bases lay in between. Germline V lookup: CDR1 DFQATT, CDR2 SNEGSKA (reference sequence). The CDR3 length is 11 residues.

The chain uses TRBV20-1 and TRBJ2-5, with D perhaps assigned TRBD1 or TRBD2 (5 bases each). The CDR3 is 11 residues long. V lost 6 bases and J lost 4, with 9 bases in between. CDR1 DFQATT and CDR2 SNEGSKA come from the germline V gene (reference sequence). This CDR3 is CSASGTETQYF. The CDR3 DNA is TGCAGTGCGTCCGGGACAGAGACCCAGTACTTC.

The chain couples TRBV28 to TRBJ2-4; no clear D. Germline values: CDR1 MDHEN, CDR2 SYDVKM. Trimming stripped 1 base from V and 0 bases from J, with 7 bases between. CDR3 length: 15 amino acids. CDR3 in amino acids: CASSLSLTAKNIQYF. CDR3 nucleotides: TGTGCCAGCAGTTTATCTCTAACAGCCAAAAACATTCAGTACTTC.

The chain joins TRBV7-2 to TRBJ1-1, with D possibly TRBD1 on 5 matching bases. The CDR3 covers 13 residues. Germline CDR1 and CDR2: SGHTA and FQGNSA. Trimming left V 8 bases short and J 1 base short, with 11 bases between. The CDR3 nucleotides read TGTGCCAGCTCCAGACAGCGGAACACTGAAGCTTTCTTT. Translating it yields CASSRQRNTEAFF.

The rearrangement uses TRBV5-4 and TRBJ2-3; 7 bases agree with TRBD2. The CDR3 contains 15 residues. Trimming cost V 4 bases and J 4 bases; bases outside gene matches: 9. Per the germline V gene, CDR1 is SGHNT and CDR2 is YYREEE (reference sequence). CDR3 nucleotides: TGTGCCAGCAGCGGTGCGGGGAGGGTGGCAGATACGCAGTATTTT. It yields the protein CASSGAGRVADTQYF.

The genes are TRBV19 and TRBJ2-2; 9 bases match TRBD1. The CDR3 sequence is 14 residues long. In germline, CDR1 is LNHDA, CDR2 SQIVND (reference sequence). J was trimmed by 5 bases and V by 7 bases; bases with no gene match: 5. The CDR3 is CASTGQGRTGELFF. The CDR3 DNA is TGTGCCAGTACAGGACAGGGGAGGACCGGGGAGCTGTTTTTT.

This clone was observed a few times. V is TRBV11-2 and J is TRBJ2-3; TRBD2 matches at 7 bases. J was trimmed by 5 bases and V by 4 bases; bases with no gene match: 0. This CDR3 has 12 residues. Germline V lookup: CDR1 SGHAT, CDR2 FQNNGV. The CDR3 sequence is CASSWGGDTQYF. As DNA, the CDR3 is TGTGCCAGCAGCTGGGGGGGAGATACGCAGTATTTT.

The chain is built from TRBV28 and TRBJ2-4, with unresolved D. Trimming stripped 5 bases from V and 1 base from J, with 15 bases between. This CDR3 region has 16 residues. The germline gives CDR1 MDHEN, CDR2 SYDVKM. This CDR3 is CASSPSLGLAKNIQYF. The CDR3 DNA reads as TGTGCCAGCAGTCCCTCGCTGGGCCTCGCCAAAAACATTCAGTACTTC.

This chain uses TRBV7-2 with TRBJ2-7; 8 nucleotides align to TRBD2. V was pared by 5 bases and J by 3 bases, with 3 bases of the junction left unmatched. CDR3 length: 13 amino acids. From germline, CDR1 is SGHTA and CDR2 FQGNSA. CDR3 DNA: TGTGCCAGCAGCGCTCGGGGGGGCTACGAGCAGTACTTC. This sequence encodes CASSARGGYEQYF.

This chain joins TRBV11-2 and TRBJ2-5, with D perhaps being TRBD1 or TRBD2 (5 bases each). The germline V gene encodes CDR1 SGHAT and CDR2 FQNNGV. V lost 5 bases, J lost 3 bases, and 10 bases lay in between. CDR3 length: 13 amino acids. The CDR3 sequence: CASSRGEKETQYF. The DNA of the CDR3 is TGTGCCAGCAGCCGAGGGGAGAAAGAGACCCAGTACTTC.

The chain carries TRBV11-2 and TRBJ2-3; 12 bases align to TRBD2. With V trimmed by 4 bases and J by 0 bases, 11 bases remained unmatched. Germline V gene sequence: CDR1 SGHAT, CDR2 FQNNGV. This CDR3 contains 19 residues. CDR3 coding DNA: TGTGCCAGCAGCTCCCGACTAGCGGGGGAACGAAGTAGCACAGATACGCAGTATTTT. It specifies CASSSRLAGERSSTDTQYF.

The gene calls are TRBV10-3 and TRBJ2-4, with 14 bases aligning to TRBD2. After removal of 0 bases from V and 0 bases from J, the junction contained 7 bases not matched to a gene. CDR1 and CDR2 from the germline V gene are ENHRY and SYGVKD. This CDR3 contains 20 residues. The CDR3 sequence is CAISESTGTSGRAAKNIQYF. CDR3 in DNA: TGTGCCATCAGTGAGTCGACCGGGACTAGCGGGAGAGCAGCCAAAAACATTCAGTACTTC.

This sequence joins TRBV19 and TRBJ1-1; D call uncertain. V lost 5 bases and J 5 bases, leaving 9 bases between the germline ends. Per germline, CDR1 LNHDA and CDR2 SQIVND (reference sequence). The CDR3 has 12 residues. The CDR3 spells CASSFPATEAFF. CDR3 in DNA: TGTGCCAGTAGTTTTCCAGCAACTGAAGCTTTCTTT.

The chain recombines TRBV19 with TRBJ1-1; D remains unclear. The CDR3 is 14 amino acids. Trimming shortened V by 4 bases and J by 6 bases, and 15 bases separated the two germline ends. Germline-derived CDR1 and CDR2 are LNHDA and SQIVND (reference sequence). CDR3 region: CASSKTAATAEAFF. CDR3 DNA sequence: TGTGCCAGTAGTAAGACGGCGGCCACCGCTGAAGCTTTCTTT.

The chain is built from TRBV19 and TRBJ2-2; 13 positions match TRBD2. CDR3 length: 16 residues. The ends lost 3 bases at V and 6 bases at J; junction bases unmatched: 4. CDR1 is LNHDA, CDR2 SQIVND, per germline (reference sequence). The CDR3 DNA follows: TGTGCCAGTAGTATGGGGACTAGCGGGACGCCCGGGGAGCTGTTTTTT. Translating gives CASSMGTSGTPGELFF.

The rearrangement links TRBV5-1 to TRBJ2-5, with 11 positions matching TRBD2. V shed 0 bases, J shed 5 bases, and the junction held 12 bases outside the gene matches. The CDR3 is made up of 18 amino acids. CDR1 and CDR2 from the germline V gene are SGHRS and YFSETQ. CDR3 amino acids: CASSLALSGRAGYETQYF. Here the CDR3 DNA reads TGCGCCAGCAGCTTGGCTCTTAGCGGGAGGGCCGGATATGAGACCCAGTACTTC. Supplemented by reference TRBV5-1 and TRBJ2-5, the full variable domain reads KAGVTQTPRYLIKTRGQQVTLSCSPISGHRSVSWYQQTPGQGLQFLFEYFSETQRNKGNFPGRFSGRQFSNSRSEMNVSTLELGDSALYLCASSLALSGRAGYETQYFGPGTRLLVL.

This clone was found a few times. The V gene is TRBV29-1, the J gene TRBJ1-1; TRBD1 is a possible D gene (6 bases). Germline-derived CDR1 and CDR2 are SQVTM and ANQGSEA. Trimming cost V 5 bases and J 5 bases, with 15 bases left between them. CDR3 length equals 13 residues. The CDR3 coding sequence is TGCAGCGTTCAATACAGGGTTAGGACTGAAGCTTTCTTT. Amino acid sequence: CSVQYRVRTEAFF.

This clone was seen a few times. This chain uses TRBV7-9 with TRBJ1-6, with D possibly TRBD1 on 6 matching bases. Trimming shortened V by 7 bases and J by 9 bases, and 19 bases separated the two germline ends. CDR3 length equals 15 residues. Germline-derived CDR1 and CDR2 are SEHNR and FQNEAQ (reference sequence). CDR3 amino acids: CASTLSTGLGSPLHF. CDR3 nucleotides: TGTGCCAGCACCCTTTCCACAGGGCTTGGTTCACCCCTCCACTTT.

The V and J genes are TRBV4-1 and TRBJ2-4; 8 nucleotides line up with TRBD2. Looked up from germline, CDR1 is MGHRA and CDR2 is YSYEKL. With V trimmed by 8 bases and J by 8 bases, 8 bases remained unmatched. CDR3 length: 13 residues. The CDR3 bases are TGCGCCAGCTCGGGAGGGAGGGCCTACATTCAGTACTTC. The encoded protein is CASSGGRAYIQYF.

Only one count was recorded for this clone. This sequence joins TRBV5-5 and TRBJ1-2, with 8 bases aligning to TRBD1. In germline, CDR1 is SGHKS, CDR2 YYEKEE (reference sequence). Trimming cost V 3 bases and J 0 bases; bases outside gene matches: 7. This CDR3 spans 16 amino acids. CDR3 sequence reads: CASSSPDRVANYGYTF. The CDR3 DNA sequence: TGTGCCAGCAGCTCGCCGGACAGGGTAGCTAACTATGGCTACACCTTC.

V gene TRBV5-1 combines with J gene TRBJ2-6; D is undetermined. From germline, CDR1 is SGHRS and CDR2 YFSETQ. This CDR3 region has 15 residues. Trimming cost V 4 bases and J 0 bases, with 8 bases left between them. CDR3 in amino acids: CASSTENSGANVLTF. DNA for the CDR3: TGCGCCAGCAGCACCGAGAACTCTGGGGCCAACGTCCTGACTTTC. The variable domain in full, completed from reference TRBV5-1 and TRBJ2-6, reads KAGVTQTPRYLIKTRGQQVTLSCSPISGHRSVSWYQQTPGQGLQFLFEYFSETQRNKGNFPGRFSGRQFSNSRSEMNVSTLELGDSALYLCASSTENSGANVLTFGAGSRLTVL.

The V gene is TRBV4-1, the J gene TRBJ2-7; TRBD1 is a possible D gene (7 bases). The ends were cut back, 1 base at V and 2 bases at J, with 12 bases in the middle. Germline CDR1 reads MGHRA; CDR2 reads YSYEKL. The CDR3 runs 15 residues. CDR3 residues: CASSQVGRGAYEQYF. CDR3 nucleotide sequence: TGCGCCAGCAGCCAAGTAGGCAGGGGGGCCTACGAGCAGTACTTC.